The clone carrying this T cell receptor (beta chain) has ten or more counts. The sample is drawn from a study of T cell repertoires in cytomegalovirus infection. TCRdb re-called the reads with MiXCR, one entry per CDR3 protein. The data contain about 150,000 distinct CDR3 sequences, roughly a quarter of them singletons. This CDR3 comprises 15 residues. V was pared by 6 bases and J by 4 bases, with 8 bases of the junction left unmatched. Germline V gives CDR1 MDHEN, CDR2 SYDVKM. The sequenced sample consisted of PBMCs. The source is a human donor in good health (CMV status not recorded). Some clones in this sample may be carry-over from other donors' samples. This sequence joins TRBV28 and TRBJ2-5; 10 positions agree with TRBD2. The CDR3 nucleotides are TGTGCCAGCAGCCCGCTAGCGGGAGTGAGAGAGACCCAGTACTTC. Residues: CASSPLAGVRETQYF.